The T cell receptor (beta chain) under discussion was sequenced for a study of control samples from healthy donors and cancer patients. Trimming pared 5 bases from V and 4 bases from J, leaving 14 bases between. This CDR3 is 14 amino acids long. Germline V lookup: CDR1 GTSNPN, CDR2 SVGIG (reference sequence). The table came from immunoSEQ multiplex PCR; TCRdb's copy has only in-frame clones and leaves some out. The table includes around 160,000 clones, approximately 93% detected once. The source of this sequence is a man aged 18 to 30 in good health. The sample taken for sequencing was blood. The J gene is TRBJ2-2, the V gene TRBV30; D call uncertain. CDR3 in amino acids: CAWLSGYTTGELFF. As DNA, the CDR3 is TGTGCCTGGCTGTCTGGGTATACCACCGGGGAGCTGTTTTTT.